The 29 T cell receptor beta chains reported below all come from one sample, sequenced in a study of T cell responses to AZD1222 COVID-19 vaccine. The table came from immunoSEQ multiplex PCR; TCRdb's copy has only in-frame clones and leaves some out. Of approximately 70,000 clones in the sample, about 80% were seen once. Sequenced here: peripheral blood, sampled 28 days after the second AZD1222 dose. These receptor sequences come from an adult who received the AZD1222 COVID-19 vaccine.

The chain uses TRBV10-3 and TRBJ1-5; TRBD1 is a possible D gene (6 bases). The V end lost 3 bases, the J end lost 7 bases, and 13 bases lay between the germline ends. The CDR3 loop spans 14 amino acids. CDR1 and CDR2 (germline): ENHRY, SYGVKD. DNA for the CDR3: TGTGCCATCAGTGAAGGGGGGGTAAGGCAGCCCCAGCATTTT. Its translation is CAISEGGVRQPQHF.

CDR3 sequence: CASSEGDPVFGEQYF. The CDR3 DNA reads as TGTGCCAGCAGTGAGGGGGACCCCGTCTTCGGCGAGCAGTACTTC. V gene TRBV2 combines with J gene TRBJ2-7; D may match TRBD1 or TRBD2 (5 bases each). The CDR3 runs to 15 residues. V dropped 3 bases and J dropped 6 bases, with 18 bases sitting between them. Germline V gene sequence: CDR1 SNHLY, CDR2 FYNNEI.

This chain joins TRBV11-3 and TRBJ2-2; 9 bases line up with TRBD2. CDR3 size: 15 residues. Losses at the gene ends were 7 bases for V and 3 bases for J; bases not matched to a gene: 6. Germline assignment: CDR1 SGHNT and CDR2 YENEEA. The CDR3 region has the DNA TGTGCCAGCAAGGCAGGCGGGGGGGACACCGGGGAGCTGTTTTTT. Translated: CASKAGGGDTGELFF.

V gene TRBV11-2 combines with J gene TRBJ1-1; D possibly corresponds to TRBD1 (6 bases). CDR1 is SGHAT and CDR2 is FQNNGV in the germline V gene. The germline V and J ends were trimmed by 1 base and 2 bases, with 17 bases remaining between them. This CDR3 spans 17 amino acids. The CDR3, as DNA: TGTGCCAGCAGCTTAGGTGTCCCCGGGACACTTAACACTGAAGCTTTCTTT. Encoded protein: CASSLGVPGTLNTEAFF.

This sequence joins TRBV5-1 and TRBJ2-1; D is unclear. V was clipped by 6 bases and J by 1 base, with 14 bases between them. The length of the CDR3 is 15 residues. Germline V gene data show CDR1 as SGHRS and CDR2 as YFSETQ. CDR3 sequence: CASNRDYVSYNEQFF. The CDR3 DNA follows: TGCGCCAGCAATAGGGATTACGTATCCTACAATGAGCAGTTCTTC. Drawing the rest from reference TRBV5-1 and TRBJ2-1, the complete variable domain is KAGVTQTPRYLIKTRGQQVTLSCSPISGHRSVSWYQQTPGQGLQFLFEYFSETQRNKGNFPGRFSGRQFSNSRSEMNVSTLELGDSALYLCASNRDYVSYNEQFFGPGTRLTVL.

The chain joins TRBV4-3 to TRBJ2-1; weak D call: TRBD2 (6 bases). The V gene's germline CDR1 is LGHNA and CDR2 YSLEER. V was shortened by 6 bases and J by 8 bases, with 20 bases between the two germline ends. The CDR3 extends over 15 amino acids. In DNA form, the CDR3 reads TGCGCCAGCAGTTCACCGGGCCGAGCGGGCTATGAGCAGTTCTTC. Protein sequence: CASSSPGRAGYEQFF.

This clone is a singleton in its sample. The chain carries TRBV2 and TRBJ2-3; the D gene is possibly TRBD2 (6 bases). The CDR3 has 15 amino acids. The germline CDR1 and CDR2 sequences are SNHLY and FYNNEI. Deletions cut 9 bases from V and 7 bases from J, with 23 bases between. CDR3 DNA: TGTGCCAGTGCTGGCCCTGGCAGGGAGGTTTATACGCAGTATTTT. Encoded protein: CASAGPGREVYTQYF.

This clone was detected a few times. The chain is built from TRBV7-9 and TRBJ1-2; tentative D call: TRBD1 (5 bases). V was shortened by 5 bases and J by 2 bases, with 12 bases between the two germline ends. The CDR3 has 14 amino acids. CDR1 and CDR2 from the germline V gene are SEHNR and FQNEAQ (reference sequence). The CDR3 sequence: CASSLGLLNYGYTF. The DNA of the CDR3 is TGTGCCAGCAGCCTGGGACTCCTGAACTATGGCTACACCTTC.

This clone was seen just once. J is TRBJ1-1 and V is TRBV13; maybe TRBD1 (6 bases). Germline lookup yields CDR1 PRHDT and CDR2 FYEKMQ (reference sequence). The CDR3 is 16 residues long. V was clipped by 1 base and J by 0 bases, with 12 bases between them. CDR3 loop: CASSLVQGGMNTEAFF. CDR3 nucleotide sequence: TGTGCCAGCAGCTTAGTACAGGGAGGAATGAACACTGAAGCTTTCTTT. Complete variable domain (other parts from reference TRBV13 and TRBJ1-1): AAGVIQSPRHLIKEKRETATLKCYPIPRHDTVYWYQQGPGQDPQFLISFYEKMQSDKGSIPDRFSAQQFSDYHSELNMSSLELGDSALYFCASSLVQGGMNTEAFFGQGTRLTVV.

This sequence joins TRBV9 and TRBJ2-2; D uncertain. This CDR3 has 15 amino acids. Trimming removed 0 bases at V and 0 bases at J, with 6 bases between. CDR1 SGDLS and CDR2 YYNGEE come from the germline V gene. CDR3 loop: CASSVATSNTGELFF. Written as DNA, the CDR3 is TGTGCCAGCAGCGTAGCGACCTCGAACACCGGGGAGCTGTTTTTT.

The chain joins TRBV11-3 to TRBJ2-5, with unresolved D. Germline V gene data show CDR1 as SGHNT and CDR2 as YENEEA. The CDR3 runs 13 residues. With 5 bases removed from V and 3 bases from J, the gap between germline ends came to 10 bases. DNA for the CDR3: TGTGCCAGCAGCCCATCTATGGAAGAGACCCAGTACTTC. It codes for CASSPSMEETQYF.

This clone has only a few counts. The gene calls are TRBV15 and TRBJ2-7; 9 bases fit TRBD1. Germline CDR1 is LNHNV and CDR2 is YYDKDF (reference sequence). This CDR3 has 15 residues. Trimming took 3 bases from V and 0 from J; bases not matched to a gene: 3. The DNA for the CDR3 is TGTGCCACCAGCAGCCAGACAGGGGGCTCCTACGAGCAGTACTTC. This codes for CATSSQTGGSYEQYF.

The chain recombines TRBV9 with TRBJ1-5, with TRBD1 as a possible D gene (5 bases). Germline values: CDR1 SGDLS, CDR2 YYNGEE. V lost 4 bases, J lost 2 bases, and 10 bases lay in between. This CDR3 contains 14 residues. As DNA, the CDR3 is TGTGCCAGCAGCCCGGGGGAGCGCAATCAGCCCCAGCATTTT. Its protein product is CASSPGERNQPQHF.

This clone was observed at least ten times. The chain joins TRBV6-2 or TRBV6-3 to TRBJ1-1; D uncertain. There are 14 residues in the CDR3. V was cut by 4 bases and J by 1 base, with 10 bases left in between. The germline CDR1 and CDR2 sequences are MNHEY and SVGEGT. CDR3 protein: CASSFTTENTEAFF. CDR3 sequence (DNA): TGTGCCAGCAGTTTCACTACAGAGAACACTGAAGCTTTCTTT.

In this sample, this clone turned up a few times. The rearrangement joins TRBV4-1 to TRBJ1-5; the D is unclear. With 1 base removed from V and 4 bases from J, the gap between germline ends came to 5 bases. The CDR3 consists of 13 residues. Germline lookup yields CDR1 MGHRA and CDR2 YSYEKL. This CDR3 reads CASSQVANQPQHF. As DNA, the CDR3 is TGCGCCAGCAGCCAAGTAGCAAATCAGCCCCAGCATTTT.

The chain recombines TRBV29-1 with TRBJ2-5, with a possible D match to TRBD2 (6 bases). V gave up 7 bases and J gave up 2 bases, with 11 bases separating them. The germline gives CDR1 SQVTM, CDR2 ANQGSEA. CDR3 length equals 12 residues. CDR3 in amino acids: CSADYDQETQYF. The CDR3 DNA is TGCAGCGCGGACTATGATCAAGAGACCCAGTACTTC.

The gene calls are TRBV7-8 and TRBJ2-5; a possible D gene is TRBD1 (6 bases). Trimming removed 4 bases at V and 5 bases at J, with 17 bases between. Germline V CDR1 and CDR2: SGHVS, FQNEAQ. This CDR3 region has 15 residues. DNA for the CDR3: TGTGCCAGCAGCTCCCGGCTGGGGGCAGGGGAGACCCAGTACTTC. Residues: CASSSRLGAGETQYF.

The chain employs TRBV4-3 and TRBJ1-5; D unclear. Germline CDR1 LGHNA, CDR2 YSLEER. The CDR3 contains 15 residues. Deletions cut 0 bases from V and 4 bases from J, with 10 bases between. The chain's CDR3 is CASSQEAGGNQPQHF. The DNA for the CDR3 is TGCGCCAGCAGCCAAGAGGCAGGCGGGAATCAGCCCCAGCATTTT.

The gene calls are TRBV11-2 and TRBJ2-3, with TRBD2 matching over 8 bases. The trim removed 5 bases at V and 3 bases at J, leaving 13 bases unmatched. This CDR3 region has 17 residues. CDR1 SGHAT and CDR2 FQNNGV come from the germline V gene. For the CDR3, the DNA is TGTGCCAGCAGCCCCTACCCGGGACTAGGGTTGACAGATACGCAGTATTTT. This encodes CASSPYPGLGLTDTQYF. Looking up the rest from reference TRBV11-2 and TRBJ2-3 gives the full variable domain: EAGVAQSPRYKIIEKRQSVAFWCNPISGHATLYWYQQILGQGPKLLIQFQNNGVVDDSQLPKDRFSAERLKGVDSTLKIQPAKLEDSAVYLCASSPYPGLGLTDTQYFGPGTRLTVL.

The CDR3 nucleotides read TGTGCCAGCAGCTCTATGGGGGGTGTCTCTGGGGCCAACGTCCTGACTTTC. It codes for CASSSMGGVSGANVLTF. This sequence joins TRBV5-8 and TRBJ2-6, with D perhaps matching TRBD2 (6 bases). The germline V gene encodes CDR1 SGHTS and CDR2 YDEGEE. The CDR3 has 17 amino acids. V lost 3 bases, J lost 0 bases, and 13 bases lay in between.

This clone was detected only a few times. The chain has TRBV27 and TRBJ1-5, with D perhaps matching TRBD1 (5 bases). The germline gives CDR1 MNHEY, CDR2 SMNVEV (reference sequence). The V and J ends lost 5 bases and 7 bases respectively, with 18 bases between them. CDR3 length equals 15 residues. CDR3 sequence: CASSTSGRGRQPQHF. CDR3 DNA sequence: TGTGCCAGCAGTACATCAGGGAGAGGAAGGCAGCCCCAGCATTTT.

The chain uses TRBV4-2 and TRBJ2-7; 12 nucleotides agree with TRBD2. Germline trimming cut 1 base from V and 1 base from J; bases unmatched to any gene: 2. Looked up from germline, CDR1 is LGHNA and CDR2 is YNFKEQ. The length of the CDR3 is 16 residues. The CDR3 loop reads CASSQASGGASYEQYF. The CDR3 DNA reads TGTGCCAGCAGCCAAGCTAGCGGGGGGGCTTCCTACGAGCAGTACTTC.

This clone has a single count. The chain joins TRBV20-1 to TRBJ2-3, with TRBD2 identical over 10 bases. V lost 3 bases and J lost 5; bases outside the gene matches: 5. This CDR3 has 14 amino acids. In germline, CDR1 is DFQATT, CDR2 SNEGSKA (reference sequence). CDR3 bases: TGCAGTGCTAGTCCAGCGGGGGGGGGAGATACGCAGTATTTT. The encoded protein is CSASPAGGGDTQYF.

This clone was counted a few times. The gene calls are TRBV28 and TRBJ1-5; perhaps TRBD1 as D (5 bases). CDR1 is MDHEN, CDR2 SYDVKM, per germline. Trimming removed 5 bases from V and 1 base from J, with 9 bases in between. The CDR3 has 14 residues. The CDR3 sequence: CASSQGGSNQPQHF. In DNA form, the CDR3 reads TGTGCCAGCAGTCAGGGTGGGAGCAATCAGCCCCAGCATTTT.

The CDR3 nucleotides read TGTGCCAGCAGCCCGCCGGGACAGGGAATAGGAGATTCACCCCTCCACTTT. Protein sequence: CASSPPGQGIGDSPLHF. V usage is TRBV5-4 and J usage is TRBJ1-6, with 9 bases that match TRBD1. The CDR3 is made up of 17 amino acids. Trimming at V came to 4 bases and at J to 8 bases, leaving 13 bases not matched to a gene. Germline V gene sequence: CDR1 SGHNT, CDR2 YYREEE (reference sequence). The full variable domain, with the rest looked up from reference TRBV5-4 and TRBJ1-6, is ETGVTQSPTHLIKTRGQQVTLRCSSQSGHNTVSWYQQALGQGPQFIFQYYREEENGRGNFPPRFSGLQFPNYSSELNVNALELDDSALYLCASSPPGQGIGDSPLHFGNGTRLTVT.

The chain employs TRBV7-8 and TRBJ2-5; 8 nucleotides match TRBD1. The CDR3 loop spans 15 amino acids. The germline CDR1 and CDR2 sequences are SGHVS and FQNEAQ. V lost 5 bases and J lost 4; bases outside the gene matches: 9. The CDR3 bases are TGTGCCAGCAGCCCAGGACAGGGTTTAAGAGAGACCCAGTACTTC. Its protein product is CASSPGQGLRETQYF.

The chain combines TRBV10-2 with TRBJ1-2; 7 nucleotides agree with TRBD1. The length of the CDR3 is 13 residues. V lost 5 bases to trimming and J lost 5 bases; unmatched junction nucleotides: 5. From germline, CDR1 is WSHSY and CDR2 SAAADI. The CDR3 sequence: CASSLGQTYGYTF. As DNA, the CDR3 is TGCGCCAGCAGTTTGGGACAGACATATGGCTACACCTTC.

The rearrangement joins TRBV6-5 to TRBJ2-1; possibly TRBD1 or TRBD2 for D (5 bases each). The CDR3 totals 14 residues. Trimming pared 7 bases from V and 4 bases from J, leaving 14 bases between. Germline V lookup: CDR1 MNHEY, CDR2 SVGAGI. CDR3 sequence: CASKAGQGYNEQFF. The DNA for the CDR3 is TGTGCCAGCAAGGCGGGTCAGGGATACAATGAGCAGTTCTTC.

The rearrangement uses TRBV5-1 and TRBJ1-2, with TRBD1 as a possible D gene (5 bases). CDR1 is SGHRS and CDR2 is YFSETQ in the germline V gene. Trimming shortened V by 3 bases and J by 7 bases, and 10 bases separated the two germline ends. The CDR3 extends over 12 amino acids. The CDR3 protein is CASSSTRGGYTF. The CDR3 DNA reads TGCGCCAGCAGCTCGACGAGGGGTGGCTACACCTTC. Looking up the rest from reference TRBV5-1 and TRBJ1-2 gives the full variable domain: KAGVTQTPRYLIKTRGQQVTLSCSPISGHRSVSWYQQTPGQGLQFLFEYFSETQRNKGNFPGRFSGRQFSNSRSEMNVSTLELGDSALYLCASSSTRGGYTFGSGTRLTVV.